This record covers a single T cell receptor beta chain. The target antigen is unknown. Profiled with immunoSEQ multiplex PCR; TCRdb holds only in-frame clones, not every one. The table has about 160,000 clones, approximately 87% seen once. This sample is part of a study of T cell responses to AZD1222 COVID-19 vaccine. This CDR3 region has 13 residues. Germline V lookup: CDR1 SNHLY, CDR2 FYNNEI. Trimming took off 3 bases at V and 9 bases at J, with 11 bases between the two ends. Study results and caveats: Repertoire sampling happened only post peak T cell response. Per reports, nearly half of all spike-specific TCRs target regions that are unmutated in variants. Donors were mostly white British, more females; clonal diversity possibly underestimated.

The chain links TRBV2 to TRBJ2-2, with D perhaps TRBD1 or TRBD2 (5 bases each). This TCR was sampled from an adult who received the AZD1222 COVID-19 vaccine. The starting material was peripheral blood, obtained 28 days after the second AZD1222 dose. In DNA, the CDR3 is TGTGCCAGCAGTGATGTGGGGGACCGGGAGCTGTTTTTT. The encoded protein is CASSDVGDRELFF.